Listed below are T cell receptor beta chains from one sample, sequenced in a study of tumor-infiltrating lymphocytes in localized non-small cell lung cancer. Some clones are missing from TCRdb's copy, which holds only in-frame ones; the method was immunoSEQ multiplex PCR. The sample has roughly 2,500 clones; 50% to 65% are singletons. The specimen sequenced was uninvolved lung tissue not adjacent to the tumor. The receptors stem from a human donor with non-small cell lung cancer. Some clones in this sample may be carry-over from other donors' samples. Both conserved end residues are part of each CDR3. The D gene is left open where the match is weak. Clone size appears in some rows only: once, few, many, or a class for an expanded clone.

v_call,j_call,d_call,clone_size,cdr3_nt,cdr3_aa
TRBV4-3,TRBJ2-2,.,.,TGCGCCAGCAGCCAACGTGGGGGGAACACCGGGGAGCTGTTTTTT,CASSQRGGNTGELFF
TRBV4-1,TRBJ1-2,.,once,TGCGCCAGCAGCCAAGAGACAGCCAGAGGTGGCTACACCTTC,CASSQETARGGYTF
TRBV5-1,TRBJ1-1,.,few,TGCGCCAGCAAACGGGACGCCAACACTGAAGCTTTCTTT,CASKRDANTEAFF
TRBV7-2,TRBJ2-2,.,.,TGTGCCAGCAGCCTGGGGAGCAGGCGACACACCGGGGAGCTGTTTTTT,CASSLGSRRHTGELFF
TRBV18,TRBJ2-7,TRBD1,.,TGTGCCAGCTCAGTCCGGGACAGGGAGGAATACGAGCAGTACTTC,CASSVRDREEYEQYF
TRBV6-6,TRBJ1-6,TRBD1,.,TGTGCCAGCAGTTCCTCGGGACAGCCGAATTCACCCCTCCACTTT,CASSSSGQPNSPLHF
TRBV5-6,TRBJ1-2,TRBD1,.,TGTGCCAGCAGATCCCAGGGGGCTGAAGGCTACACCTTC,CASRSQGAEGYTF
TRBV7-2,TRBJ2-7,.,few,TGTGCCAGCAGCCCCCTGGGGAACGAGCAGTACTTC,CASSPLGNEQYF
TRBV28,TRBJ2-3,TRBD2,.,TGTGCCAGCAGTTCCCCTAGCGGGAGGGGGGATACGCAGTATTTT,CASSSPSGRGDTQYF
TRBV10-1,TRBJ2-1,TRBD2,large,TGCGCCATCAGGACTAGCGGGAGCTCCTACAATGAGCAGTTCTTC,CAIRTSGSSYNEQFF
TRBV5-1,TRBJ1-2,.,.,TGCGCCAGCAGCTTGGAGCCGGGGGCGATGTCTAAGGGTGGCTACACCTTC,CASSLEPGAMSKGGYTF
TRBV7-3,TRBJ1-2,TRBD1,.,TGTGCCAGCAGCTTAGATCCGATGACAGGGTCTAACTATGGCTACACCTTC,CASSLDPMTGSNYGYTF
TRBV30,TRBJ1-5,TRBD1,.,TGTGCCTGGAGACAGGGGGCGGGTGGCAATCAGCCCCAGCATTTT,CAWRQGAGGNQPQHF
TRBV30,TRBJ2-7,.,.,TGTGCCTGGAGTGTACAGAGCTCCTACGAGCAGTACTTC,CAWSVQSSYEQYF
TRBV5-1,TRBJ1-4,TRBD1,.,TGCGCCAGCAGCTGGTCCGGGACAGGGTTAAATGAAAAACTGTTTTTT,CASSWSGTGLNEKLFF
TRBV30,TRBJ1-5,.,.,TGTGCCTGGAGTTCCCAAAATCAGCCCCAGCATTTT,CAWSSQNQPQHF
TRBV6-1,TRBJ2-3,TRBD2,.,TGTGCCAGCAGTGAAGTTCCGGGAGGGCCAGCGGATACGCAGTATTTT,CASSEVPGGPADTQYF
TRBV2,TRBJ2-5,TRBD2,.,TGTGCCAGCAGTGAAGCGCCCCTAGCGGGGGACCTAAAAGAGACCCAGTACTTC,CASSEAPLAGDLKETQYF
TRBV28,TRBJ2-6,.,few,TGTGCCAGCAGTCCCCCTTTAACCTCTGGGGCCAACGTCCTGACTTTC,CASSPPLTSGANVLTF
TRBV2,TRBJ2-7,TRBD2,once,TGTGCCAGCAGCCCTACTAGCGGGAGGGCCTACGAGCAGTACTTC,CASSPTSGRAYEQYF
TRBV5-6,TRBJ2-6,.,few,TGTGCCAGCAGACAAGGGGGGTCAGGGGCCAACGTCCTGACTTTC,CASRQGGSGANVLTF
TRBV29-1,TRBJ2-2,TRBD1,.,TGCAGCGTTGCCCGTGGGGACAGGGGCGACACCGGGGAGCTGTTTTTT,CSVARGDRGDTGELFF
TRBV9,TRBJ1-1,TRBD1,.,TGTGCCAGCAGCTTAAAACCAGGGGGCCACACTGAAGCTTTCTTT,CASSLKPGGHTEAFF
TRBV5-1,TRBJ1-1,.,.,TGCGCCAGCAGCTTGGCCGCTCAACAGGGCGGGAACACTGAAGCTTTCTTT,CASSLAAQQGGNTEAFF
TRBV13,TRBJ2-1,TRBD2,.,TGTGCCAGCAGCTTAGGTGCGGGGGGGGCCGGGTTCTTC,CASSLGAGGAGFF
TRBV6-6,TRBJ2-2,.,.,TGTGCCAGCAGTTACTCCCTAATCTCGGGCGGGGAGCTGTTTTTT,CASSYSLISGGELFF
TRBV14,TRBJ1-5,.,.,TGTGCCAGCAGCCAAGGCAGTAATAGCAATCAGCCCCAGCATTTT,CASSQGSNSNQPQHF
TRBV30,TRBJ1-1,.,few,TGTGCCTGGAGTGGCAGGGGGAACACTGAAGCTTTCTTT,CAWSGRGNTEAFF
TRBV29-1,TRBJ2-7,TRBD2,few,TGCAGCGTTGGGGGGGAGCGGGAGCCCTACGAGCAGTACTTC,CSVGGEREPYEQYF
TRBV4-1,TRBJ2-3,TRBD1,.,TGCGCCAGCAGCCTCCGGGACAGAGATGATACGCAGTATTTT,CASSLRDRDDTQYF
TRBV7-2,TRBJ1-3,.,few,TGTGCCAGCAGCTTGACAGGAAACACCATATATTTT,CASSLTGNTIYF
TRBV19,TRBJ2-1,TRBD2,large,TGTGCCAGTAGTATGGTAGCGGGCTCCTACAATGAGCAGTTCTTC,CASSMVAGSYNEQFF
TRBV2,TRBJ1-6,.,few,TGTGCCAGCAGTGATAATTCACCCCTCCACTTT,CASSDNSPLHF
TRBV7-8,TRBJ1-2,TRBD1,.,TGTGCCAGCAGCTTAGGGACAGGGAATGGCTACACCTTC,CASSLGTGNGYTF
TRBV2,TRBJ1-5,.,.,TGTGCCAGCAGTGAAAACCAGGGAAGTCAGCCCCAGCATTTT,CASSENQGSQPQHF
TRBV28,TRBJ1-1,.,.,TGTGCCAGCAGTTTAAACCCTGCGGACACTGAAGCTTTCTTT,CASSLNPADTEAFF
TRBV9,TRBJ2-7,.,large,TGTGCCAGCAGCGTAGTCCCGGGCAACGAGCAGTACTTC,CASSVVPGNEQYF
TRBV6-6,TRBJ2-7,.,.,TGTGCCAGCAGTTATTTGGGCCCCTCCTACGAGCAGTACTTC,CASSYLGPSYEQYF
TRBV7-6,TRBJ2-7,TRBD2,once,TGTGCCAGCAGCTTAGAGGTTCCGGGACTAGGGACCTACGAGCAGTACTTC,CASSLEVPGLGTYEQYF